This TCR beta chain appears in the sequencing data of a study of T cells in Graves' hyperthyroidism and ophthalmopathy. Researchers took RNA transcripts and amplified the TCR beta CDR3 regions from them. The study used the HTBI primer set for a first-round RT-PCR of the TCR CDR3. From the multiplex PCR reads, TCRdb called clonotypes with MiXCR, one entry per CDR3 protein. This table holds 300,000 to 400,000 distinct CDR3 sequences, approximately 15% found once. Trimming took 4 bases from V and 6 from J; bases not matched to a gene: 9. Germline V CDR1 and CDR2: SGHKS, YYEKEE (reference sequence). The length of the CDR3 is 17 residues.

The chain employs TRBV5-5 and TRBJ2-3; TRBD2 agrees at 15 bases. The sample comprised blood. The sequence derives from an older woman with Graves' hyperthyroidism. The CDR3 here is CASSPYPGTSGRDTQYF. The CDR3 DNA reads as TGTGCCAGCAGCCCCTATCCCGGGACTAGCGGGAGGGATACGCAGTATTTT.